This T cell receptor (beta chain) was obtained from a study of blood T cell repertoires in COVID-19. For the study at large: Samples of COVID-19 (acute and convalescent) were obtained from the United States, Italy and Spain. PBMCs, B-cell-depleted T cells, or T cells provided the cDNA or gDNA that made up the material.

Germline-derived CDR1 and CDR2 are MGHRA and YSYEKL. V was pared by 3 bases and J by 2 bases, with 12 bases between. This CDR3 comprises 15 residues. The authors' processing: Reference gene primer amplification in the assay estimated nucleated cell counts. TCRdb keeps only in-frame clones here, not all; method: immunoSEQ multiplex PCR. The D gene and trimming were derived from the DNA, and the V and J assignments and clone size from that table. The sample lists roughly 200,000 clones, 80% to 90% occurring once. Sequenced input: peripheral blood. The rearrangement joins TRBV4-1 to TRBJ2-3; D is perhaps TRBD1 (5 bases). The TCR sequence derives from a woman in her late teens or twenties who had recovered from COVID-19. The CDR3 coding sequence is TGCGCCAGCAGCCATCCCTTTGGGGCCACAGATACGCAGTATTTT. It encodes CASSHPFGATDTQYF.